What follows are 15 T cell receptor beta chains derived from one specimen sequenced in a study of blood T cell repertoires in COVID-19 (dated by TCRdb to the early 2020s). Receptor amplification or capture employed the immunoSEQ multiplex PCR assay. In TCRdb, the immuneACCESS table is reduced to in-frame sequences with V and J assigned. These tables do not hold every clone; where another copy was compared, an unresolved V gene accounts for under half, and the others remain unexplained. The sample contains approximately 160,000 clones, 86% of them found a single time. Jointly, the top ten make up approximately 7% of the sample. The sample taken for sequencing was peripheral blood. Source of these receptors: a man aged 50 or older with active or convalescent COVID-19.

The genes are TRBV2 and TRBJ1-4; D might be TRBD1 (5 bases). This CDR3 region has 13 residues. Germline assignment: CDR1 SNHLY and CDR2 FYNNEI. V was pared by 10 bases and J by 5 bases, with 14 bases between. The CDR3 region is CANARGVNEKLFF. In DNA, the CDR3 is TGTGCCAACGCCCGGGGGGTGAATGAAAAACTGTTTTTT.

As concerns this clone: Other DNA sequences in the sample encode the same CDR3. The CDR3 protein is CASSYLTGYGYTF. The DNA of the CDR3 is TGTGCCAGCAGTTACCTGACAGGGTATGGCTACACCTTC. The V gene is TRBV6-5, the J gene TRBJ1-2, with TRBD1 matching over 7 bases. CDR1 and CDR2 from the germline V gene are MNHEY and SVGAGI. V lost 2 bases to trimming and J lost 5 bases; unmatched junction nucleotides: 2. The CDR3 runs to 13 residues.

This clone has just one count. The chain uses TRBV5-1 and TRBJ2-7; 9 bases align to TRBD1. Trimming cost V 4 bases and J 3 bases; bases outside gene matches: 8. The CDR3 length is 15 residues. The germline V gene has CDR1 SGHRS and CDR2 YFSETQ. The CDR3 here is CASSPGGTGLYEQYF. Here the CDR3 DNA reads TGCGCCAGCAGCCCCGGCGGGACAGGGCTCTACGAGCAGTACTTC.

V is TRBV25-1 and J is TRBJ2-7; 7 bases align to TRBD1. The J segment lost 0 bases and the V segment lost 6 bases, leaving 2 bases of the junction unmatched. The CDR3 loop spans 13 amino acids. In germline, CDR1 is MGHDK, CDR2 SYGVNS. Written as DNA, the CDR3 is TGTGCCAGCAGAGGACAGGCCTCCTACGAGCAGTACTTC. It encodes CASRGQASYEQYF.

This clone was detected once. This chain links TRBV4-1 with TRBJ2-2; D perhaps matches TRBD2 (6 bases). CDR1 is MGHRA and CDR2 is YSYEKL in the germline V gene. The germline V and J ends were trimmed by 1 base and 0 bases, with 9 bases remaining between them. The length of the CDR3 is 16 residues. This chain's CDR3 is CASSQVTRTNTGELFF. The DNA of the CDR3 is TGCGCCAGCAGCCAAGTGACTAGAACGAACACCGGGGAGCTGTTTTTT.

The rearrangement links TRBV7-8 to TRBJ2-5, with 7 positions matching TRBD2. This CDR3 has 14 amino acids. CDR1 and CDR2 from the germline V gene are SGHVS and FQNEAQ. Trimming cost V 2 bases and J 5 bases; bases outside gene matches: 5. In DNA, the CDR3 is TGTGCCAGCAGCTTATCTGTTAGCGGGGAGACCCAGTACTTC. Protein sequence: CASSLSVSGETQYF. Full variable domain (outside the CDR3, taken from reference TRBV7-8 and TRBJ2-5): GAGVSQSPRYKVAKRGQDVALRCDPISGHVSLFWYQQALGQGPEFLTYFQNEAQLDKSGLPSDRFFAERPEGSVSTLKIQRTQQEDSAVYLCASSLSVSGETQYFGPGTRLLVL.

The count of this clone is one. V and J are TRBV9 and TRBJ2-7; perhaps TRBD1 as D (6 bases). The CDR3 loop spans 14 amino acids. V was cut by 0 bases and J by 7 bases, with 14 bases left in between. Germline CDR1 SGDLS, CDR2 YYNGEE. The CDR3, as DNA: TGTGCCAGCAGCGTAGGAACAGGGTCGGGGGAGCAGTACTTC. Its translation: CASSVGTGSGEQYF.

J is TRBJ2-2 and V is TRBV24-1, with TRBD2 matching 10 bases. CDR1 is KGHDR, CDR2 SFDVKD, per germline. The trim removed 4 bases at V and 5 bases at J, leaving 6 bases unmatched. This CDR3 is 16 amino acids long. The CDR3 sequence: CATSDLAGARTGELFF. In nucleotides, the CDR3 is TGTGCCACCAGTGACCTAGCGGGGGCGAGAACCGGGGAGCTGTTTTTT.

The chain combines TRBV14 with TRBJ1-2; D is unresolved. CDR1 is SGHDN and CDR2 is FVKESK in the germline V gene. V dropped 1 base and J dropped 4 bases, with 7 bases sitting between them. CDR3 length equals 13 residues. CDR3 amino acids: CASSQARSYGYTF. CDR3 coding DNA: TGTGCCAGCAGCCAAGCGAGAAGCTATGGCTACACCTTC.

The chain is built from TRBV9 and TRBJ2-1; TRBD2 matches at 8 bases. This CDR3 is 16 amino acids long. Germline V CDR1 and CDR2: SGDLS, YYNGEE. V lost 4 bases and J lost 1; bases outside the gene matches: 7. The CDR3 is CASSPRAGASYNEQFF. In DNA, the CDR3 is TGTGCCAGCAGCCCGAGAGCGGGGGCTTCCTACAATGAGCAGTTCTTC.

This clone occurred once. The chain links TRBV7-3 to TRBJ1-2; the match to TRBD1 covers 8 bases. CDR1 is SGHTA and CDR2 is FQGTGA in the germline V gene. With V trimmed by 4 bases and J by 6 bases, 7 bases remained unmatched. This CDR3 comprises 14 residues. DNA for the CDR3: TGTGCCAGCAGCTCAAACAGGGGGGAGGATGGCTACACCTTC. Residues: CASSSNRGEDGYTF. Combining the CDR3 with reference TRBV7-3 and TRBJ1-2 gives the whole variable domain GAGVSQTPSNKVTEKGKYVELRCDPISGHTALYWYRQSLGQGPEFLIYFQGTGAADDSGLPNDRFFAVRPEGSVSTLKIQRTERGDSAVYLCASSSNRGEDGYTFGSGTRLTVV.

In DNA, the CDR3 is TGTGCCAGCAGCGTAGGAAATAGGGGGCGCGTAGAGACCCAGTACTTC. It yields the protein CASSVGNRGRVETQYF. The chain has TRBV9 and TRBJ2-5; the match to TRBD1 covers 7 bases. Germline loops: CDR1 SGDLS, CDR2 YYNGEE. The CDR3 is made up of 16 amino acids. V gave up 0 bases and J gave up 4 bases; unmatched junction bases: 9.

V gene TRBV7-3 combines with J gene TRBJ2-3; TRBD2 aligns across 9 bases. V was pared by 3 bases and J by 2 bases, with 9 bases of the junction left unmatched. CDR1 is SGHTA, CDR2 FQGTGA, per germline. This CDR3 contains 17 residues. CDR3 loop: CASSFENPSGNTDTQYF. CDR3 sequence (DNA): TGTGCCAGCAGCTTCGAGAATCCTAGCGGGAACACAGATACGCAGTATTTT.

This CDR3 is CASSPSGTYNEQFF. Written as DNA, the CDR3 is TGTGCCAGCAGCCCTAGCGGGACCTACAATGAGCAGTTCTTC. The chain links TRBV11-3 to TRBJ2-1; 9 nucleotides line up with TRBD2. There are 14 residues in the CDR3. V lost 5 bases to trimming and J lost 2 bases; unmatched junction nucleotides: 1. CDR1 and CDR2 (germline): SGHNT, YENEEA.

The chain couples TRBV11-3 to TRBJ2-7; 9 nucleotides match TRBD2. The V gene's germline CDR1 is SGHNT and CDR2 YENEEA. V was clipped by 6 bases and J by 2 bases; unmatched bases: 14. This CDR3 has 17 residues. The CDR3 DNA sequence: TGTGCCAGCAGACGCGGGGCTAGCGGGACCTCCCCCTACGAGCAGTACTTC. This translates into CASRRGASGTSPYEQYF. The variable domain in full, completed from reference TRBV11-3 and TRBJ2-7, reads EAGVVQSPRYKIIEKKQPVAFWCNPISGHNTLYWYLQNLGQGPELLIRYENEEAVDDSQLPKDRFSAERLKGVDSTLKIQPAELGDSAVYLCASRRGASGTSPYEQYFGPGTRLTVT.